The 10 T cell receptor beta chains presented below share a single source sample, sequenced in a study of T cell responses to AZD1222 COVID-19 vaccine. TCRdb's copy holds only in-frame clones and misses some; the assay was immunoSEQ multiplex PCR. The data show about 93,000 clones, with roughly 91% seen just once and 2.8% held by the top ten. The sample consisted of peripheral blood, taken on day 0 of MenACWY control vaccination. The receptors originated from an adult in good health.

CDR3 sequence (DNA): TGTGCCAGCGGGGGCGGGGGCTCCAATGAGCAGTTCTTC. Its translation is CASGGGGSNEQFF. The chain combines TRBV28 with TRBJ2-1; a weak D match, TRBD2 (7 bases). Germline V gene sequence: CDR1 MDHEN, CDR2 SYDVKM. V was trimmed by 8 bases and J by 6 bases, leaving 14 bases between them. The CDR3 runs to 13 residues.

The chain has TRBV6-5 and TRBJ1-2; D remains ambiguous. In germline, CDR1 is MNHEY, CDR2 SVGAGI. V was cut by 0 bases and J by 2 bases, with 7 bases left in between. The length of the CDR3 is 14 residues. The CDR3 spells CASSYSPGNYGYTF. In nucleotides, the CDR3 is TGTGCCAGCAGTTACTCTCCAGGAAACTATGGCTACACCTTC.

The V gene is TRBV6-6, the J gene TRBJ1-2; 7 bases fit TRBD1. This CDR3 region has 12 residues. Germline V gives CDR1 MNHNY, CDR2 SVGAGI (reference sequence). The trim removed 6 bases at V and 7 bases at J, leaving 5 bases unmatched. For the CDR3, the DNA is TGTGCCAGCAGCCCACAGGGGTCTGGCTACACCTTC. It codes for CASSPQGSGYTF.

This chain links TRBV7-8 with TRBJ1-5, with a possible D match to TRBD1 (5 bases). The CDR3 is 19 residues long. The V end lost 1 base, the J end lost 0 bases, and 19 bases lay between the germline ends. CDR1 and CDR2 from the germline V gene are SGHVS and FQNEAQ. The CDR3 loop is CASSLVLFLQDHSNQPQHF. DNA of the CDR3: TGTGCCAGCAGCTTAGTCTTATTCTTACAGGACCATAGCAATCAGCCCCAGCATTTT. Full variable domain (missing parts from reference TRBV7-8 and TRBJ1-5): GAGVSQSPRYKVAKRGQDVALRCDPISGHVSLFWYQQALGQGPEFLTYFQNEAQLDKSGLPSDRFFAERPEGSVSTLKIQRTQQEDSAVYLCASSLVLFLQDHSNQPQHFGDGTRLSIL.

The J gene is TRBJ2-5, the V gene TRBV10-3, with D possibly being TRBD2 (6 bases). In germline, CDR1 is ENHRY, CDR2 SYGVKD. The CDR3 is made up of 15 amino acids. V shed 3 bases and J shed 4 bases, with 15 bases lying between them. The CDR3 DNA reads as TGTGCCATCAGTGACGCGGGGCAGGGAGGAGAGACCCAGTACTTC. Protein: CAISDAGQGGETQYF.

A few counts support this clone. The chain has TRBV27 and TRBJ1-2; TRBD1 aligns across 7 bases. The CDR3 loop spans 13 amino acids. Germline V gene sequence: CDR1 MNHEY, CDR2 SMNVEV (reference sequence). Trimming removed 5 bases from V and 5 bases from J; junction bases left unmatched: 5. CDR3 in DNA: TGTGCCAGCAGTGGGGACAGCACTTATGGCTACACCTTC. It is translated as CASSGDSTYGYTF.

J is TRBJ1-1 and V is TRBV21-1. TRBV21-1 constitutes a pseudogene. There are 11 residues in the CDR3. CDR3 residues: CASSKDLLAFF. CDR3 nucleotides: TGTGCCAGCAGCAAAGACCTATTAGCTTTCTTT.

The chain joins TRBV12-5 to TRBJ1-4; no firm D call. This CDR3 contains 12 residues. The V gene lost 3 bases and the J gene lost 7 bases, with 6 bases spanning the gap. Germline-derived CDR1 and CDR2 are LGHNT and FRNRAP. The CDR3 protein is CASGFRPEKLFF. DNA for the CDR3: TGTGCTAGTGGTTTTCGCCCTGAAAAACTGTTTTTT.

V is TRBV6-5 and J is TRBJ2-2, with D possibly called TRBD1 or TRBD2 (6 bases each). Trimming stripped 5 bases from V and 5 bases from J, with 12 bases between. Germline V gene lookup returns CDR1 MNHEY and CDR2 SVGAGI. The CDR3 sequence is 14 residues long. The CDR3 DNA follows: TGTGCCAGCAGTAGACAGGCGGGGACCGGGGAGCTGTTTTTT. Translation: CASSRQAGTGELFF.

As for this clone: Other DNA sequences within the sample encode an identical CDR3. The V and J genes are TRBV5-5 and TRBJ1-1; D may be TRBD1 (6 bases). Germline CDR1 is SGHKS and CDR2 is YYEKEE (reference sequence). The CDR3 runs 13 residues. Trimming took off 0 bases at V and 8 bases at J, with 11 bases between the two ends. The CDR3 region has the DNA TGTGCCAGCAGCTTGGGAACAGGGACAGAAGCTTTCTTT. It translates to CASSLGTGTEAFF.